This entry lists 20 T cell receptor beta chains sequenced from one sample in a study of Graves' ophthalmopathy and Graves' hyperthyroidism. CDR3 regions of TCR beta were amplified from RNA transcripts. First-round RT-PCR with HTBI primers preceded a second-round multiplex PCR. TCRdb re-called the multiplex PCR reads through MiXCR, storing one row per CDR3 protein. Here the sample spans over a million distinct CDR3 sequences, approximately 35% being singletons. The specimen was peripheral blood or thyroid tissue (not recorded which). All receptors come from an adult man with Graves' hyperthyroidism.

This rearrangement joins TRBV20-1 to TRBJ2-7; 13 bases agree with TRBD2. Germline V gene sequence: CDR1 DFQATT, CDR2 SNEGSKA (reference sequence). This CDR3 is built from 16 residues. With 5 bases clipped from V and 2 bases from J, the junction kept 9 bases outside the gene matches. In DNA form, the CDR3 reads TGCAGTGCTTCAAAGGGGGGGACTAGCGGGACCTACGAGCAGTACTTC. As protein: CSASKGGTSGTYEQYF.

This clonotype was counted ten times or more. This sequence joins TRBV7-9 and TRBJ1-5; D possibly corresponds to TRBD1 (6 bases). This CDR3 spans 13 amino acids. In germline, CDR1 is SEHNR, CDR2 FQNEAQ (reference sequence). Trimming took off 3 bases at V and 5 bases at J, with 8 bases between the two ends. CDR3 amino acids: CASSLDSHQPQHF. Written as DNA, the CDR3 is TGTGCCAGCAGCTTGGACAGCCATCAGCCCCAGCATTTT.

The rearrangement uses TRBV7-9 and TRBJ1-6; 11 bases are shared with TRBD1. The CDR3 totals 15 residues. With 5 bases clipped from V and 8 bases from J, the junction kept 5 bases outside the gene matches. The V gene's germline CDR1 is SEHNR and CDR2 FQNEAQ (reference sequence). The CDR3 reads CASSADRGRYSPLHF. In DNA form, the CDR3 reads TGTGCCAGCAGCGCGGACAGGGGGCGTTATTCACCCCTCCACTTT.

This clonotype showed up just once. The junction departs from germline at one end; a sequencing error may be responsible. The chain uses TRBV10-3 and TRBJ1-6, with 7 bases identical to TRBD1. The CDR3 totals 15 residues. Germline CDR1 is ENHRY and CDR2 is SYGVKD. The CDR3 protein is CAVSAGTADNSPLHF. The CDR3 DNA sequence: TGTGCCGTCAGTGCCGGGACAGCAGATAATTCACCCCTCCACTTT.

The chain employs TRBV29-1 and TRBJ2-5, with TRBD1 as a possible D gene (6 bases). V was clipped by 0 bases and J by 1 base, with 33 bases between them. This CDR3 has 22 amino acids. CDR1 and CDR2 (germline): SQVTM, ANQGSEA. CDR3: CSVEDRGTSSGNTGTLQETQYF. The CDR3, as DNA: TGCAGCGTTGAAGATCGGGGAACGAGCTCTGGAAACACCGGGACACTCCAAGAGACCCAGTACTTC.

This clonotype has a handful of counts. The chain carries TRBV2 and TRBJ1-2, with D hard to call. The CDR3 sequence is 13 residues long. V was cut by 4 bases and J by 4 bases, with 10 bases left in between. Germline values: CDR1 SNHLY, CDR2 FYNNEI. CDR3 region: CASSGAAFYGYTF. The CDR3 DNA sequence: TGTGCCAGCAGTGGGGCCGCGTTCTATGGCTACACCTTC.

The chain combines TRBV3-1 with TRBJ2-7; D not certain. Germline lookup yields CDR1 LGHDT and CDR2 YNNKEL (reference sequence). The CDR3 spans 14 residues. Trimming pared 1 base from V and 2 bases from J, leaving 9 bases between. The CDR3 sequence: CASSQGSSTYEQYF. CDR3 coding DNA: TGTGCCAGCAGCCAAGGTTCGTCTACCTACGAGCAGTACTTC.

The sample holds a few counts of this clonotype. The rearrangement joins TRBV6-2 or TRBV6-3 to TRBJ2-7; no firm D call. The CDR3 runs 10 residues. Trimming removed 10 bases from V and 7 bases from J, with 11 bases in between. In germline, CDR1 is MNHEY, CDR2 SVGEGT. The CDR3 loop is CAKTEGEQYF. The CDR3 coding sequence is TGTGCCAAGACGGAAGGAGAGCAGTACTTC.

The rearrangement links TRBV5-8 to TRBJ2-3, with D perhaps matching TRBD2 (5 bases). Germline V gene sequence: CDR1 SGHTS, CDR2 YDEGEE. Trimming removed 0 bases from V and 9 bases from J, with 8 bases in between. The CDR3 consists of 12 residues. CDR3 loop: CASSLEQRTQYF. CDR3 DNA: TGTGCCAGCAGCTTGGAACAGCGGACGCAGTATTTT.

This clonotype was counted many times. This chain links TRBV7-2 with TRBJ1-5; D might be TRBD1 (5 bases). Trimming pared 1 base from V and 4 bases from J, leaving 11 bases between. This CDR3 contains 15 residues. CDR1 and CDR2 (germline): SGHTA, FQGNSA. The CDR3 here is CASSLGRQGNQPQHF. CDR3 DNA sequence: TGTGCCAGCAGCTTAGGTCGGCAGGGTAATCAGCCCCAGCATTTT.

This clonotype was found once. This chain links TRBV20-1 with TRBJ2-2; a weak D match, TRBD2 (5 bases). The CDR3 spans 11 residues. The germline V gene has CDR1 DFQATT and CDR2 SNEGSKA (reference sequence). In DNA, the CDR3 is TGCAGCGGGATGGGGACCGGGGAGCTGTTTTTT. Its protein is CSGMGTGELFF.

This clonotype was picked up many times. The chain has TRBV7-2 and TRBJ1-2; D not resolved. The germline gives CDR1 SGHTA, CDR2 FQGNSA. The CDR3 is 16 amino acids. V shed 1 base and J shed 4 bases, with 16 bases lying between them. CDR3 DNA sequence: TGTGCCAGCAGCTTAGGGGCTCGGGGTGGCAGCTATGGCTACACCTTC. It translates to CASSLGARGGSYGYTF. Full variable domain (missing parts from reference TRBV7-2 and TRBJ1-2): GAGVSQSPSNKVTEKGKDVELRCDPISGHTALYWYRQSLGQGLEFLIYFQGNSAPDKSGLPSDRFSAERTGGSVSTLTIQRTQQEDSAVYLCASSLGARGGSYGYTFGSGTRLTVV.

The V call is TRBV4-1, the J call TRBJ1-2; TRBD1 is a possible D gene (5 bases). This CDR3 is built from 14 residues. V dropped 0 bases and J dropped 12 bases, with 17 bases sitting between them. Germline assignment: CDR1 MGHRA and CDR2 YSYEKL. This CDR3 is CASSQERQGSGNTF. In DNA, the CDR3 is TGCGCCAGCAGCCAAGAAAGGCAGGGATCTGGAAACACCTTC.

This clonotype showed up just a few times. The J gene is TRBJ1-1, the V gene TRBV6-5, with no clear D. Germline assignment: CDR1 MNHEY and CDR2 SVGAGI. This CDR3 is built from 14 residues. V was trimmed by 7 bases and J by 0 bases, leaving 12 bases between them. The CDR3 reads CASTGWILNTEAFF. The CDR3 region has the DNA TGTGCCAGCACGGGTTGGATTTTGAACACTGAAGCTTTCTTT.

This clonotype was counted many times. J is TRBJ1-1 and V is TRBV14; no clear D gene. The V and J ends lost 5 bases and 1 base respectively, with 11 bases between them. The CDR3 has 14 residues. Germline CDR1 and CDR2: SGHDN and FVKESK. CDR3 loop: CASSIGHPNTEAFF. The CDR3, as DNA: TGTGCCAGCAGCATCGGGCACCCGAACACTGAAGCTTTCTTT.

The chain joins TRBV27 to TRBJ2-5; possibly TRBD1 or TRBD2 for D (6 bases each). CDR1 is MNHEY, CDR2 SMNVEV, per germline (reference sequence). This CDR3 is 15 amino acids long. V lost 5 bases to trimming and J lost 3 bases, with 16 bases between them. CDR3 sequence reads: CASSTGRPWEETQYF. The CDR3 nucleotides are TGTGCCAGCAGTACAGGGAGGCCGTGGGAAGAGACCCAGTACTTC.

This chain uses TRBV15 with TRBJ1-5; no clear D. This CDR3 contains 14 residues. Per germline, CDR1 LNHNV and CDR2 YYDKDF (reference sequence). The germline V and J ends were trimmed by 4 bases and 7 bases, with 14 bases remaining between them. CDR3 amino acids: CATSKLIVGQPQHF. The CDR3 region has the DNA TGTGCCACCAGCAAATTGATCGTGGGGCAGCCCCAGCATTTT.

At least ten counts were recorded for this clonotype. The rearrangement joins TRBV7-8 to TRBJ2-6; TRBD1 is a possible D gene (5 bases). The germline V and J ends were trimmed by 2 bases and 0 bases, with 14 bases remaining between them. Germline CDR1 is SGHVS and CDR2 is FQNEAQ. CDR3 length: 18 amino acids. CDR3 amino acids: CASSLMTVLLSGANVLTF. The CDR3 DNA sequence: TGTGCCAGCAGCTTAATGACAGTGCTGCTCTCTGGGGCCAACGTCCTGACTTTC.

The rearrangement joins TRBV25-1 to TRBJ1-2, with unresolved D. V was clipped by 5 bases and J by 7 bases, with 14 bases between them. This CDR3 spans 13 amino acids. Per the germline V gene, CDR1 is MGHDK and CDR2 is SYGVNS. This chain's CDR3 is CASSPPGLGGYTF. The CDR3 coding sequence is TGTGCCAGCAGTCCCCCAGGATTAGGTGGCTACACCTTC.

This clonotype was seen just once. A read error may explain this, as a much larger clone is one base away. V usage is TRBV2 and J usage is TRBJ1-1; a weak D match, TRBD1 (5 bases). The germline V gene has CDR1 SNHLY and CDR2 FYNNEI. CDR3 length: 16 residues. This chain's CDR3 is CAGSAEWGGENTEAFF. The CDR3 coding sequence is TGTGCCGGCAGTGCCGAGTGGGGAGGGGAGAACACTGAAGCTTTCTTT.